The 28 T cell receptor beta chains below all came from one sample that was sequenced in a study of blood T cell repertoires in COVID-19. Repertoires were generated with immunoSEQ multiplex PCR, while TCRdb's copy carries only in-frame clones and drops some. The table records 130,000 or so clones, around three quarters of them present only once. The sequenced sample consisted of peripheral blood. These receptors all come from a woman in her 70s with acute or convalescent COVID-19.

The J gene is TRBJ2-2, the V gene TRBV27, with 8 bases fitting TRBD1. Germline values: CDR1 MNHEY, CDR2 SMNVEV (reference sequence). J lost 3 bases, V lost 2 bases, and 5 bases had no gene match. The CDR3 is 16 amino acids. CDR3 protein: CASSLSTGGYTGELFF. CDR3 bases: TGTGCCAGCAGTTTAAGTACAGGGGGGTACACCGGGGAGCTGTTTTTT.

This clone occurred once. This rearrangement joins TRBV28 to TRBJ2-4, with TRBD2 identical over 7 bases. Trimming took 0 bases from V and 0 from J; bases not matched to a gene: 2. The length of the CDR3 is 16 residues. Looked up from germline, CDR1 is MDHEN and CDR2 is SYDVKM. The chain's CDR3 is CASSLWGGLAKNIQYF. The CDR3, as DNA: TGTGCCAGCAGTTTATGGGGAGGGCTAGCCAAAAACATTCAGTACTTC. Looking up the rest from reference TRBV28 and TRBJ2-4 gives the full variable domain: DVKVTQSSRYLVKRTGEKVFLECVQDMDHENMFWYRQDPGLGLRLIYFSYDVKMKEKGDIPEGYSVSREKKERFSLILESASTNQTSMYLCASSLWGGLAKNIQYFGAGTRLSVL.

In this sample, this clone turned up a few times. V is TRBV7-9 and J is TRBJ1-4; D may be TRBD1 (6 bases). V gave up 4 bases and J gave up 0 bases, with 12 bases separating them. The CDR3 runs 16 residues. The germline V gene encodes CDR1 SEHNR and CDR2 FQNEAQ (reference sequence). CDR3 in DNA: TGTGCCAGCAGCTCCCCCAACAGGGCAACTAATGAAAAACTGTTTTTT. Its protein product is CASSSPNRATNEKLFF.

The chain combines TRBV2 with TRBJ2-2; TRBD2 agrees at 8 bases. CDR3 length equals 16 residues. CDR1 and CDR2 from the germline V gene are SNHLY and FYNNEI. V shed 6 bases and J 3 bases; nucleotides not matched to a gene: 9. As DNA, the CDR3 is TGTGCCAGCAGCCCGGGACTAGTTGGAGACACCGGGGAGCTGTTTTTT. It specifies CASSPGLVGDTGELFF.

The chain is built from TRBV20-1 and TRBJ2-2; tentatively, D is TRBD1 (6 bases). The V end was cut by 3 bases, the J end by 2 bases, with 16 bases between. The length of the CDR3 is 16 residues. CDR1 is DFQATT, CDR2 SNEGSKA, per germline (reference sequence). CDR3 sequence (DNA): TGCAGTGCTAGTGATACGGGACACTCAAACACCGGGGAGCTGTTTTTT. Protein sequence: CSASDTGHSNTGELFF.

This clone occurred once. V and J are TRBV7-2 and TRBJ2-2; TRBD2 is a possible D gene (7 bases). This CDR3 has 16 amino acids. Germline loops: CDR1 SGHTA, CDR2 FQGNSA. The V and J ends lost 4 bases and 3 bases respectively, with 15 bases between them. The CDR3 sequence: CASSSPWGGDTGELFF. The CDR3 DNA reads TGTGCCAGCAGCTCCCCGTGGGGGGGCGACACCGGGGAGCTGTTTTTT.

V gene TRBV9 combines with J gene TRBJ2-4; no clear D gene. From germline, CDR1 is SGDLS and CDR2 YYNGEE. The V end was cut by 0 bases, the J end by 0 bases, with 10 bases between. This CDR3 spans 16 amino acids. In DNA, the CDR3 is TGTGCCAGCAGCGTAGGTCCAATCATAGCCAAAAACATTCAGTACTTC. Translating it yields CASSVGPIIAKNIQYF.

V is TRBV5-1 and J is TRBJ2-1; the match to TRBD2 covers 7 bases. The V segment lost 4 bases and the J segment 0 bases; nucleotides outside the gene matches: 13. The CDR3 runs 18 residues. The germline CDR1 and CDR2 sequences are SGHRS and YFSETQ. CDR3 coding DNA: TGCGCCAGCAGCCCAGTCCGTTGGGGGGGAGGCTCCTACAATGAGCAGTTCTTC. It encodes CASSPVRWGGGSYNEQFF. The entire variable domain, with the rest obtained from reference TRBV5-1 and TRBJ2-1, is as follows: KAGVTQTPRYLIKTRGQQVTLSCSPISGHRSVSWYQQTPGQGLQFLFEYFSETQRNKGNFPGRFSGRQFSNSRSEMNVSTLELGDSALYLCASSPVRWGGGSYNEQFFGPGTRLTVL.

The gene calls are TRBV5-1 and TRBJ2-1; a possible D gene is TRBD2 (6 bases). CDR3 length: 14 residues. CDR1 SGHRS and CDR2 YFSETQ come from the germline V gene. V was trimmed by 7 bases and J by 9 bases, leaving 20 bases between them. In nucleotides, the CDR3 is TGCGCCAGCGGTCTTCGGGAGTGGGGAAGTGAGCAGTTCTTC. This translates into CASGLREWGSEQFF.

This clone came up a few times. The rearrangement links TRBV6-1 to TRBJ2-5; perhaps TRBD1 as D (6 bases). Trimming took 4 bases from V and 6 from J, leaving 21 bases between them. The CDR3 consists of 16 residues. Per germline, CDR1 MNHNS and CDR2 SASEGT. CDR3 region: CASSGLQTGTMKTQYF. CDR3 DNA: TGTGCCAGCAGTGGGCTCCAAACAGGGACCATGAAGACCCAGTACTTC.

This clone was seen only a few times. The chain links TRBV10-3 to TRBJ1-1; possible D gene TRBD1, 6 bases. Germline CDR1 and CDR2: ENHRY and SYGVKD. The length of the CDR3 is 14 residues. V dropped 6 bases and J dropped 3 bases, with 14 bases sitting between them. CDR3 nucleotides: TGTGCCATCAGGGGGGCGGGTCGTGACACTGAAGCTTTCTTT. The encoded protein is CAIRGAGRDTEAFF.

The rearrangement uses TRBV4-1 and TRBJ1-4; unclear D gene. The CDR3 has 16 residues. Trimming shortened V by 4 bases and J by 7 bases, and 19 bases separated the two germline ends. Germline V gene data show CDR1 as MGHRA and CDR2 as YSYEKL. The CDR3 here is CASSPPRGTLSEKLFF. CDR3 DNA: TGCGCCAGCAGCCCTCCCCGCGGCACTTTGTCTGAAAAACTGTTTTTT.

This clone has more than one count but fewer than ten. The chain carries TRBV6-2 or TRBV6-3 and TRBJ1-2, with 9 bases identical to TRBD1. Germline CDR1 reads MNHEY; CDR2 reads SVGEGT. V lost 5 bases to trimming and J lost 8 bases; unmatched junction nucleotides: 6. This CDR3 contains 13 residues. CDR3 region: CASSPDRGRGYTF. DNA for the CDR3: TGTGCCAGCAGTCCGGACAGGGGACGGGGCTACACCTTC.

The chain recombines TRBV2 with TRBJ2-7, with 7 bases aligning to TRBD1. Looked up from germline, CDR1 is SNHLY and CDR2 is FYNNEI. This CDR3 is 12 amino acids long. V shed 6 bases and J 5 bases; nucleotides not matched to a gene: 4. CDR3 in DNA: TGTGCCAGCAGGAAGGGGGCCAACGAGCAGTACTTC. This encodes CASRKGANEQYF.

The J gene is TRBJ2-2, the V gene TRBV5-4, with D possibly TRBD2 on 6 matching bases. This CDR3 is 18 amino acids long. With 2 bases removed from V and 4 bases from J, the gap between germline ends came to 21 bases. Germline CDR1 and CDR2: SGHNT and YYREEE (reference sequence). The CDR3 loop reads CASSFRAGSAGFTGELFF. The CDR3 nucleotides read TGTGCCAGCAGCTTTCGCGCAGGGAGTGCGGGATTCACCGGGGAGCTGTTTTTT.

The CDR3 DNA sequence: TGTGCCAGCAGTTTCAGGGTTAGGCGAACCTACGAGCAGTACTTC. It yields the protein CASSFRVRRTYEQYF. V and J are TRBV28 and TRBJ2-7, with D tentatively TRBD1 (5 bases). Germline CDR1 reads MDHEN; CDR2 reads SYDVKM. V lost 3 bases, J lost 2 bases, and 14 bases lay in between. This CDR3 has 15 amino acids.

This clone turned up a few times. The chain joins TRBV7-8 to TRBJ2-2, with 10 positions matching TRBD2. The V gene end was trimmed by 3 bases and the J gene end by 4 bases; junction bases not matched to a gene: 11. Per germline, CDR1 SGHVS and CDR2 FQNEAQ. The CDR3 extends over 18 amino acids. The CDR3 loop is CASSFYASGSLGTGELFF. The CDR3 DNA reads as TGTGCCAGCAGCTTCTATGCTAGCGGGAGCTTGGGCACCGGGGAGCTGTTTTTT. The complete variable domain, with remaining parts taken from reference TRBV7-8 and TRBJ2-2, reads GAGVSQSPRYKVAKRGQDVALRCDPISGHVSLFWYQQALGQGPEFLTYFQNEAQLDKSGLPSDRFFAERPEGSVSTLKIQRTQQEDSAVYLCASSFYASGSLGTGELFFGEGSRLTVL.

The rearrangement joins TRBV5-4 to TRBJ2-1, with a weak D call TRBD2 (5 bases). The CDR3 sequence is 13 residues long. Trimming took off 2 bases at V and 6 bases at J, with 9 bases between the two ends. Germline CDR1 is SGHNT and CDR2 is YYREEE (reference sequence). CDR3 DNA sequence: TGTGCCAGCAGCTTCCCCACTAGCAATGAGCAGTTCTTC. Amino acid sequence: CASSFPTSNEQFF.

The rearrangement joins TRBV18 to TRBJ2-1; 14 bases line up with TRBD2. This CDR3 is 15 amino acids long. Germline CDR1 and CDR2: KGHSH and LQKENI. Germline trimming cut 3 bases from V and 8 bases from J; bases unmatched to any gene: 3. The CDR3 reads CASSPTSGRVYEQFF. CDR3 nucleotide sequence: TGTGCCAGCTCACCGACTAGCGGGAGGGTTTATGAGCAGTTCTTC. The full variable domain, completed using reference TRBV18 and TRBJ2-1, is NAGVMQNPRHLVRRRGQEARLRCSPMKGHSHVYWYRQLPEEGLKFMVYLQKENIIDESGMPKERFSAEFPKEGPSILRIQQVVRGDSAAYFCASSPTSGRVYEQFFGPGTRLTVL.

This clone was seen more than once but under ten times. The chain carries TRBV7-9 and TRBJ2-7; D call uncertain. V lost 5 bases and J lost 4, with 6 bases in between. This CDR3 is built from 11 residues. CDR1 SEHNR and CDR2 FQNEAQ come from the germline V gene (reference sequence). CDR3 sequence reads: CASSNRYEQYF. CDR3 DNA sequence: TGTGCCAGCAGCAACAGATACGAGCAGTACTTC.

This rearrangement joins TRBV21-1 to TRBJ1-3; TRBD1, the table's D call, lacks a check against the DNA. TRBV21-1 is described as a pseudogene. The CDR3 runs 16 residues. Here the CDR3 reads CASSIPTGGGGNTIYF. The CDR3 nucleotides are TGTGCCAGCAGCATCCCCACAGGGGGAGGTGGAAACACCATATATTTT.

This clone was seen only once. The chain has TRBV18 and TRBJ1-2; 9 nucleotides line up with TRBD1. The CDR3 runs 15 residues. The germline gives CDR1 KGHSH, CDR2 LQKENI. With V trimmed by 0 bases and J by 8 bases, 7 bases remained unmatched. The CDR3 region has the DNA TGTGCCAGCTCACCACCGACAGGGGGTCTTGGGGGCTACACCTTC. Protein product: CASSPPTGGLGGYTF.

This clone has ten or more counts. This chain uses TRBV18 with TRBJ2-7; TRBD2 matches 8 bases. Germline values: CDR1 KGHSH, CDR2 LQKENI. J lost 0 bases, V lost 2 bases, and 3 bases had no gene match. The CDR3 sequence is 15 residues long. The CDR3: CASSPTGGSSYEQYF. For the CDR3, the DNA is TGTGCCAGCTCACCAACGGGGGGGAGCTCCTACGAGCAGTACTTC. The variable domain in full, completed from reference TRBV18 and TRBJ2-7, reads NAGVMQNPRHLVRRRGQEARLRCSPMKGHSHVYWYRQLPEEGLKFMVYLQKENIIDESGMPKERFSAEFPKEGPSILRIQQVVRGDSAAYFCASSPTGGSSYEQYFGPGTRLTVT.

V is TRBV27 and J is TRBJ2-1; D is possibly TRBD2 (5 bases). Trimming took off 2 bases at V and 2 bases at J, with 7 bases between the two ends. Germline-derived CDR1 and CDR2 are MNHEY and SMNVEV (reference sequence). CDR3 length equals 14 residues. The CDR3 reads CASSLDGAYNEQFF. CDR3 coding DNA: TGTGCCAGCAGTTTAGACGGGGCCTACAATGAGCAGTTCTTC.

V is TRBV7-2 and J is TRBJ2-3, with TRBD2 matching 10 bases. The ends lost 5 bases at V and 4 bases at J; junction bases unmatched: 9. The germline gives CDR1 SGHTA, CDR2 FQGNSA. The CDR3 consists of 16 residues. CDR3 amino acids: CASSGPSGGASDTQYF. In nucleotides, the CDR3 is TGTGCCAGCAGCGGCCCCAGCGGGGGGGCCTCAGATACGCAGTATTTT.

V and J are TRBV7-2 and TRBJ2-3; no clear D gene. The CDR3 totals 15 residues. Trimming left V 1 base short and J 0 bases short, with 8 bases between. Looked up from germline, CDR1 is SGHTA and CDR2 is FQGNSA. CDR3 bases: TGTGCCAGCAGCTTAGTAGGAGCTAGCACAGATACGCAGTATTTT. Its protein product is CASSLVGASTDTQYF.

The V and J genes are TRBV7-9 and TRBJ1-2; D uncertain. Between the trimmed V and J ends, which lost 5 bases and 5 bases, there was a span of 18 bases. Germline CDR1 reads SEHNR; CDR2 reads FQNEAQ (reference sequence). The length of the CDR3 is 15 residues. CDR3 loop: CASSQLTTQRYGYTF. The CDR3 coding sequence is TGTGCCAGCAGCCAATTGACGACACAGCGGTATGGCTACACCTTC.

This CDR3 reads CASSYSGQGPSRADTEAFF. In nucleotides, the CDR3 is TGTGCCAGCAGTTACTCGGGGCAGGGGCCCTCACGGGCGGACACTGAAGCTTTCTTT. This chain connects TRBV6-2 or TRBV6-3 to TRBJ1-1; the D gene is possibly TRBD1 (6 bases). Per the germline V gene, CDR1 is MNHEY and CDR2 is SVGEGT. V was trimmed by 0 bases and J by 3 bases, leaving 23 bases between them. The CDR3 consists of 19 residues.